This T cell receptor beta chain was documented in a study of T cell repertoires in cytomegalovirus infection. Study as a whole: Evidence of both CMV infection and a matching HLA type came from public TCR beta signatures. Notes on the study in general: Dominant in the ex vivo response were TCR beta clonotypes restricted by HLA-C and specific for CMV. Pooled public TCR beta family frequency picked out CMV carriers with the relevant HLA.

A single record per CDR3 protein comes from TCRdb applying MiXCR to the reads. The profile covers 450,000 to 650,000 distinct CDR3 sequences, with about 26% appearing a single time and 13% taken by the ten largest. To note about this clonotype: Antigen: not known.

The V gene's germline CDR1 is LNHNV and CDR2 YYDKDF (reference sequence). Trimming removed 1 base at V and 6 bases at J, with 6 bases between. The CDR3 spans 13 residues. Sequencing was done on a sample of PBMCs. This chain joins TRBV15 and TRBJ2-2, with unresolved D. This TCR was recovered from a human donor in good health (CMV status not recorded). Some clones in this sample may be carry-over from other donors' samples. The CDR3 loop reads CATSRGPSGELFF. CDR3 DNA sequence: TGTGCCACCAGCAGAGGTCCTTCCGGGGAGCTGTTTTTT.